The 12 T cell receptor beta chains below were found in one sample sequenced in a study of blood T cell repertoires in COVID-19 (dated by TCRdb to the early 2020s). The library was made by the immunoSEQ multiplex PCR assay. Drawn from immuneACCESS, this table holds only the in-frame rearrangements with V and J called that TCRdb kept. Clones are partly lost; checked studies trace under half to an unresolved V gene and leave the rest unexplained. The table for this sample lists 200,000 to 250,000 clones; approximately 85% of them were counted only once. Around 2.5% of the sample belongs to the ten largest clones. The sample taken for sequencing was peripheral blood. Receptors originate from a woman in her 70s with COVID-19, enrolled during active disease.

The chain recombines TRBV6-6 with TRBJ1-2; TRBD1 agrees at 9 bases. V gave up 5 bases and J gave up 6 bases; unmatched junction bases: 4. Germline lookup yields CDR1 MNHNY and CDR2 SVGAGI (reference sequence). The CDR3 has 13 amino acids. Here the CDR3 reads CASSRDREDGYTF. CDR3 bases: TGTGCCAGCAGTCGGGACAGGGAGGATGGCTACACCTTC.

The genes are TRBV18 and TRBJ1-2; no reliable D call. V was trimmed by 0 bases and J by 3 bases, leaving 8 bases between them. Per the germline V gene, CDR1 is KGHSH and CDR2 is LQKENI. There are 14 residues in the CDR3. The DNA for the CDR3 is TGTGCCAGCTCACCACCGGGCCAGTACTATGGCTACACCTTC. Amino acids: CASSPPGQYYGYTF.

The rearrangement uses TRBV4-2 and TRBJ2-3; 9 bases map to TRBD2. Looked up from germline, CDR1 is LGHNA and CDR2 is YNFKEQ. Trimming removed 1 base from V and 1 base from J; junction bases left unmatched: 3. The CDR3 contains 16 residues. CDR3 amino acids: CASSQVGLAGTDTQYF. The CDR3 nucleotides are TGTGCCAGCAGCCAAGTGGGACTAGCTGGCACAGATACGCAGTATTTT.

The chain carries TRBV19 and TRBJ1-3; D might be TRBD1 (6 bases). This CDR3 is built from 14 residues. Trimming removed 7 bases from V and 4 bases from J, with 14 bases in between. Germline V gives CDR1 LNHDA, CDR2 SQIVND (reference sequence). The CDR3 here is CASTRGYSGNTIYF. In DNA, the CDR3 is TGTGCCAGTACCAGGGGTTATTCCGGAAACACCATATATTTT. Together with reference TRBV19 and TRBJ1-3, the CDR3 gives the full variable domain: DGGITQSPKYLFRKEGQNVTLSCEQNLNHDAMYWYRQDPGQGLRLIYYSQIVNDFQKGDIAEGYSVSREKKESFPLTVTSAQKNPTAFYLCASTRGYSGNTIYFGEGSWLTVV.

This rearrangement joins TRBV27 to TRBJ1-5, with 7 bases matching TRBD1. The V gene end was trimmed by 3 bases and the J gene end by 3 bases; junction bases not matched to a gene: 8. The CDR3 totals 16 residues. Germline lookup yields CDR1 MNHEY and CDR2 SMNVEV (reference sequence). The DNA for the CDR3 is TGTGCCAGCAGTTTGCATGGACAGGTACTCAATCAGCCCCAGCATTTT. As protein: CASSLHGQVLNQPQHF.

This clone was picked up many times. The rearrangement links TRBV19 to TRBJ1-6; D might be TRBD1 (5 bases). Trimming removed 0 bases at V and 0 bases at J, with 12 bases between. CDR3 length: 18 amino acids. CDR1 is LNHDA, CDR2 SQIVND, per germline (reference sequence). In nucleotides, the CDR3 is TGTGCCAGTAGTATAGATTTTTGGGGACTCTCCTATAATTCACCCCTCCACTTT. Protein sequence: CASSIDFWGLSYNSPLHF.

This chain connects TRBV12-3 or TRBV12-4 to TRBJ2-7, with a tentative D call TRBD2 (6 bases). There are 13 residues in the CDR3. The germline V and J ends were trimmed by 3 bases and 5 bases, with 11 bases remaining between them. The CDR3 DNA reads as TGTGCCAGCAGTTTGGGCGGGATCGACGAGCAGTACTTC. Its translation: CASSLGGIDEQYF.

This chain joins TRBV12-5 and TRBJ1-4; perhaps TRBD1 as D (6 bases). This CDR3 region has 16 residues. Trimming removed 4 bases from V and 4 bases from J, with 16 bases in between. Germline CDR1 reads LGHNT; CDR2 reads FRNRAP. The chain's CDR3 is CASGSPPGQDNEKLFF. The CDR3 bases are TGTGCTAGTGGTTCCCCGCCGGGACAAGATAATGAAAAACTGTTTTTT. Full variable domain (outside the CDR3, taken from reference TRBV12-5 and TRBJ1-4): DARVTQTPRHKVTEMGQEVTMRCQPILGHNTVFWYRQTMMQGLELLAYFRNRAPLDDSGMPKDRFSAEMPDATLATLKIQPSEPRDSAVYFCASGSPPGQDNEKLFFGSGTQLSVL.

This chain uses TRBV7-2 with TRBJ2-1, with no clear D. This CDR3 is built from 13 residues. V was trimmed by 2 bases and J by 7 bases, leaving 9 bases between them. CDR1 and CDR2 from the germline V gene are SGHTA and FQGNSA. CDR3 coding DNA: TGTGCCAGCAGCTTAATTCCAATTAATGAGCAGTTCTTC. This encodes CASSLIPINEQFF.

The chain joins TRBV19 to TRBJ1-5; perhaps TRBD1 as D (6 bases). The CDR3 has 18 amino acids. V shed 2 bases and J shed 0 bases, with 17 bases lying between them. Germline V lookup: CDR1 LNHDA, CDR2 SQIVND (reference sequence). DNA for the CDR3: TGTGCCAGTAGTATAAGGAGGACAGATTTATATAGCAATCAGCCCCAGCATTTT. Its protein product is CASSIRRTDLYSNQPQHF.

V usage is TRBV27 and J usage is TRBJ2-1, with D maybe TRBD1 (5 bases). Trimming cost V 2 bases and J 8 bases, with 16 bases left between them. The CDR3 is 15 residues long. CDR1 is MNHEY, CDR2 SMNVEV, per germline (reference sequence). The DNA of the CDR3 is TGTGCCAGCAGTTTAAGACAGTCACTTCCGGATGAGCAGTTCTTC. It specifies CASSLRQSLPDEQFF.

The chain employs TRBV27 and TRBJ1-2, with D unresolved. The V end lost 2 bases, the J end lost 0 bases, and 10 bases lay between the germline ends. The CDR3 runs 15 residues. Germline CDR1 MNHEY, CDR2 SMNVEV (reference sequence). CDR3 in DNA: TGTGCCAGCAGTTTACGAGGTGTAGCTAACTATGGCTACACCTTC. Protein sequence: CASSLRGVANYGYTF.